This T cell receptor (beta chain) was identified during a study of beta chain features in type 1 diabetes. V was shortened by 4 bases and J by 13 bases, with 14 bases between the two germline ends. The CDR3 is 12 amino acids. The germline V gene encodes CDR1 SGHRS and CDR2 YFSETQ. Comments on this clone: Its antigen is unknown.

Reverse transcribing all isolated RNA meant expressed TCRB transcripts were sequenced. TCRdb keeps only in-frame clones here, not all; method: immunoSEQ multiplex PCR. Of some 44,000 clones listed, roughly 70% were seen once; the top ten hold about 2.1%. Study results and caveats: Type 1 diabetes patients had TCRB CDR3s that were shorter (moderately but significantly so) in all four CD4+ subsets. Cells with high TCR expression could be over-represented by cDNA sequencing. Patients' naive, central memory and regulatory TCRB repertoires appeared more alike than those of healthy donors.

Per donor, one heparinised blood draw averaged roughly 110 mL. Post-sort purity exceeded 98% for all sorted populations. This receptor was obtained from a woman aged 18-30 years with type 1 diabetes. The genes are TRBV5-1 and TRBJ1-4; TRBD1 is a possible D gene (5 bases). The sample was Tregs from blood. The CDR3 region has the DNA TGCGCCAGCAGCCATGGGGGGGGTCTACTGTTTTTT. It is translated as CASSHGGGLLFF.